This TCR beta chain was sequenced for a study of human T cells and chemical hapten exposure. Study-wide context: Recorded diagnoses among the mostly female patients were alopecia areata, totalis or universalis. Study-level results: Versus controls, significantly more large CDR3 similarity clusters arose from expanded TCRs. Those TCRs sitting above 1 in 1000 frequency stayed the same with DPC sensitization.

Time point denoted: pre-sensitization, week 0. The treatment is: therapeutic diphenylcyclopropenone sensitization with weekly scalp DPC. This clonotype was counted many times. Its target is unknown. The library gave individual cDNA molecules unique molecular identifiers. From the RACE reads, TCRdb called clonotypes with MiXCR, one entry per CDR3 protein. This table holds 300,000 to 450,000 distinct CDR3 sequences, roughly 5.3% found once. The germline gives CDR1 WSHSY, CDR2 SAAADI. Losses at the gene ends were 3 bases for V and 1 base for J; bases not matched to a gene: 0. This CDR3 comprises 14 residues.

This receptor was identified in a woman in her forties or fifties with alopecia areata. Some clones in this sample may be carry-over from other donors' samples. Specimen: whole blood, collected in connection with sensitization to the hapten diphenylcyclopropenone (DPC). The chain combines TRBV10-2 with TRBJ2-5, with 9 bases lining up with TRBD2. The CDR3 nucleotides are TGCGCCAGCAGTGAACTAGCGGGCCAAGAGACCCAGTACTTC. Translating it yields CASSELAGQETQYF.